This TCR beta chain was recorded in a study of vaccination and CD4 T cells after COVID-19. General study results and limits: Counts of SARS-CoV-2-reactive clonotypes had a median that went from roughly 22 to 38, a nonsignificant change.

Sequence data for DNA of cultured CD4+ T cells were generated by the Oncomine TCR Beta short-read assay. Genomic DNA was taken out of cultured CD4+ T cells by extraction. TCRdb fed the PCR reads into MiXCR, producing one record per CDR3 protein. The repertoire has about 20,000 distinct CDR3 sequences, around 60% of them found once; the top ten carry approximately 10%. The sample's treatment: roughly ten-day PBMC culture with coronavirus spike peptide pools or control peptides (ViraFEST assay). As for this clonotype: As yet, its antigen is unknown.

CDR1 and CDR2 (germline): SGHNT, YYREEE (reference sequence). This CDR3 has 17 residues. V was pared by 4 bases and J by 3 bases, with 10 bases of the junction left unmatched. Sequenced sample: CD4+ T cells from blood, cultured in vitro. This sequence originates from a human donor who had recovered from COVID-19. J is TRBJ2-7 and V is TRBV5-4; TRBD2 agrees at 13 bases. The CDR3 DNA is TGTGCCAGCAGCCGTTGGACTAGCGGGAGATCCGGCTACGAGCAGTACTTC. It codes for CASSRWTSGRSGYEQYF.